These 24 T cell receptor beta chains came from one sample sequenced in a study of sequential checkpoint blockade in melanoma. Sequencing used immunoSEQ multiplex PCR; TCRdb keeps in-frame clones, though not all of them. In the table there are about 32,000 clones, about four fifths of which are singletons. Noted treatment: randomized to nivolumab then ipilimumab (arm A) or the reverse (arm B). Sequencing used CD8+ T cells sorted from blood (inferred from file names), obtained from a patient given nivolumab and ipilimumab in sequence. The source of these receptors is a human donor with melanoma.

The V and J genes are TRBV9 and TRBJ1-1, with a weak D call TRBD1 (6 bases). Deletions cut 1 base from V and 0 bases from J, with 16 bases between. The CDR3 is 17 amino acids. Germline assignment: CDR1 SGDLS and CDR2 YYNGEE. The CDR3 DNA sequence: TGTGCCAGCAGCGTATCGCAGGGGCCCCGTATGAACACTGAAGCTTTCTTT. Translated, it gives CASSVSQGPRMNTEAFF.

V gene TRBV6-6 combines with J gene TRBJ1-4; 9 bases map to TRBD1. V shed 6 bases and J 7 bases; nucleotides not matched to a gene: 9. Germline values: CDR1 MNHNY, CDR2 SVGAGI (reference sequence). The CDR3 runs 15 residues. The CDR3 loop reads CASSEIQGAGEKLFF. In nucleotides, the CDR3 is TGTGCCAGCAGCGAAATACAGGGGGCGGGTGAAAAACTGTTTTTT.

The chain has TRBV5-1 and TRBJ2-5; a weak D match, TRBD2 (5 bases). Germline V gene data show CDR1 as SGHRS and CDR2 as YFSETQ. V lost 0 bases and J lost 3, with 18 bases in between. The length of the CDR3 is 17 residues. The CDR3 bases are TGCGCCAGCAGCTTGGCCGAGACGGGGTGGGTTGAAGAGACCCAGTACTTC. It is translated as CASSLAETGWVEETQYF.

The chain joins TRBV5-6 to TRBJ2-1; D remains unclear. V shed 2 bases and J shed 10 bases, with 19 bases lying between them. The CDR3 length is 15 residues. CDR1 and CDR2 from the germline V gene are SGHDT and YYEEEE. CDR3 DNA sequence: TGTGCCAGCAGCTTCAGTCCGCGGCGCGGATCGGAGCAGTTCTTC. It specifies CASSFSPRRGSEQFF.

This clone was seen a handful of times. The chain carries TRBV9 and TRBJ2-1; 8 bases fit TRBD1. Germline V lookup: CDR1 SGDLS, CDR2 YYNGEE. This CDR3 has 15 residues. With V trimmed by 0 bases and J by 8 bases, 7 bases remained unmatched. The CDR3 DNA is TGTGCCAGCAGCGTAGGGGACAGGCACATCCATGAGCAGTTCTTC. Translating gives CASSVGDRHIHEQFF.

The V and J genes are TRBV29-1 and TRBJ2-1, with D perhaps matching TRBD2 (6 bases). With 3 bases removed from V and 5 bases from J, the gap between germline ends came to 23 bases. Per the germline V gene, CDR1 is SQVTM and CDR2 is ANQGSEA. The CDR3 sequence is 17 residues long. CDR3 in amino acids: CSVDGEDGYEWDNEQFF. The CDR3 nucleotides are TGCAGCGTTGATGGGGAGGACGGCTACGAATGGGACAATGAGCAGTTCTTC.

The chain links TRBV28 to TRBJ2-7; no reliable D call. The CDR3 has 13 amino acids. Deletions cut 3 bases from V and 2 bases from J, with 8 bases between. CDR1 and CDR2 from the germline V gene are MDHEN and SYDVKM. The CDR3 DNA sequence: TGTGCCAGCAGTTTTGGGCATACCTACGAGCAGTACTTC. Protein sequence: CASSFGHTYEQYF.

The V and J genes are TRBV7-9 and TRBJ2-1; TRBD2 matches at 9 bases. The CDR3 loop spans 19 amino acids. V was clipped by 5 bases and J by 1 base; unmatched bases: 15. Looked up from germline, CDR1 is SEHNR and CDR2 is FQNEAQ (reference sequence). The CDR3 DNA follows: TGTGCCAGCAGCCCGTCAGTGGCGGGAGGGACGTTATCCTACAATGAGCAGTTCTTC. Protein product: CASSPSVAGGTLSYNEQFF. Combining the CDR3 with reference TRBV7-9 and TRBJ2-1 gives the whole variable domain DTGVSQNPRHKITKRGQNVTFRCDPISEHNRLYWYRQTLGQGPEFLTYFQNEAQLEKSRLLSDRFSAERPKGSFSTLEIQRTEQGDSAMYLCASSPSVAGGTLSYNEQFFGPGTRLTVL.

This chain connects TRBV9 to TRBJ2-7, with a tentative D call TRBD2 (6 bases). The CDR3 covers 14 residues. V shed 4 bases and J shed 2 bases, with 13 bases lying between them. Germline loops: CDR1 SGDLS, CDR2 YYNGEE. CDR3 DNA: TGTGCCAGCAGCCCCGGGACTCATCCCTACGAGCAGTACTTC. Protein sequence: CASSPGTHPYEQYF.

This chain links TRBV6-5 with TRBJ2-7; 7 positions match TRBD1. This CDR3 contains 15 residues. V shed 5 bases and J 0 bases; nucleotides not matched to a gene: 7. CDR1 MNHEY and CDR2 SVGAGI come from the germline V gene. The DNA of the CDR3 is TGTGCCAGCAGTCCCGGGACAGTGCCCTCCTACGAGCAGTACTTC. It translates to CASSPGTVPSYEQYF.

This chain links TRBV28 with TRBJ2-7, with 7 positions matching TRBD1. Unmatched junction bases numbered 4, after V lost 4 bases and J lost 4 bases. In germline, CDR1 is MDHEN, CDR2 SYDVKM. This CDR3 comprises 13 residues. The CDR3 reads CASSSTGEYEQYF. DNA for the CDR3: TGTGCCAGCAGTTCTACAGGGGAGTACGAGCAGTACTTC.

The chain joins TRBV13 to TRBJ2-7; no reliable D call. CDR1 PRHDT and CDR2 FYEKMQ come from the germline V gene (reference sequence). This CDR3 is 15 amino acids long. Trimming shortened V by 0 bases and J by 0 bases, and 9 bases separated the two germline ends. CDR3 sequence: CASSLGPRYSYEQYF. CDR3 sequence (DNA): TGTGCCAGCAGCTTAGGCCCTCGGTACTCCTACGAGCAGTACTTC. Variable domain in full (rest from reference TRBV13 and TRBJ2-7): AAGVIQSPRHLIKEKRETATLKCYPIPRHDTVYWYQQGPGQDPQFLISFYEKMQSDKGSIPDRFSAQQFSDYHSELNMSSLELGDSALYFCASSLGPRYSYEQYFGPGTRLTVT.

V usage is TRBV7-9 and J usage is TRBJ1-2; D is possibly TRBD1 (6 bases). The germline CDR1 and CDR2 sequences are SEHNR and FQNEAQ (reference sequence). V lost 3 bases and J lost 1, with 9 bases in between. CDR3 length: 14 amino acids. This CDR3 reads CASSLDSLNYGYTF. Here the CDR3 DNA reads TGTGCCAGCAGCTTGGACAGCCTTAACTATGGCTACACCTTC. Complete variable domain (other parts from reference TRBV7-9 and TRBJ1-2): DTGVSQNPRHKITKRGQNVTFRCDPISEHNRLYWYRQTLGQGPEFLTYFQNEAQLEKSRLLSDRFSAERPKGSFSTLEIQRTEQGDSAMYLCASSLDSLNYGYTFGSGTRLTVV.

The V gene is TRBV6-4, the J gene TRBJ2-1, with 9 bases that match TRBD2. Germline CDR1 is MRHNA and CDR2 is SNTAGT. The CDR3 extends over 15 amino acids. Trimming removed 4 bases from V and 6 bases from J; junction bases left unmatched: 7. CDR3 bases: TGTGCCAGCAGTGTGGTAGCGGGAGAGGGCAATGAGCAGTTCTTC. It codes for CASSVVAGEGNEQFF.

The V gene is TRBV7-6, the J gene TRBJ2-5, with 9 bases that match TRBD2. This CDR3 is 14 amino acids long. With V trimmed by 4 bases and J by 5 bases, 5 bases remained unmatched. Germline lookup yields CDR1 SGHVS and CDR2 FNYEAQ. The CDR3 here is CASSSLAGWETQYF. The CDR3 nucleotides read TGTGCCAGCAGCTCTCTAGCGGGGTGGGAGACCCAGTACTTC. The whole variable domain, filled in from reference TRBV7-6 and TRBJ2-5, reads GAGVSQSPRYKVTKRGQDVALRCDPISGHVSLYWYRQALGQGPEFLTYFNYEAQQDKSGLPNDRFSAERPEGSISTLTIQRTEQRDSAMYRCASSSLAGWETQYFGPGTRLLVL.

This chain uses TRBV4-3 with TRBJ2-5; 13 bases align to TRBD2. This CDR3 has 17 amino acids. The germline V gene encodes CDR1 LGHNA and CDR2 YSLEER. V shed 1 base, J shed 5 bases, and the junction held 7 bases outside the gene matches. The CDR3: CASSQAWTSGGVETQYF. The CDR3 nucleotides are TGCGCCAGCAGCCAAGCCTGGACTAGCGGGGGTGTGGAGACCCAGTACTTC.

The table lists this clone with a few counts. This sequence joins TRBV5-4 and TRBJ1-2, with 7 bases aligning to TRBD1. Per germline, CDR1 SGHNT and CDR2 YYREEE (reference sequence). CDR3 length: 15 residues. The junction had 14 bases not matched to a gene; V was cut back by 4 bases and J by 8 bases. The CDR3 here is CASSTKTGTPGGYTF. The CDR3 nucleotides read TGTGCCAGCAGCACCAAGACAGGGACGCCCGGCGGCTACACCTTC.

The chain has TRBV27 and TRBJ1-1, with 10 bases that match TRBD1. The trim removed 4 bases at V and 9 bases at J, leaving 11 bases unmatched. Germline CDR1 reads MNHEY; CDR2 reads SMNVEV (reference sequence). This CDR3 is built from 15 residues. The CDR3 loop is CASSYGTGVLSKAFF. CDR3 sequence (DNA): TGTGCCAGCAGTTATGGGACAGGGGTTTTGTCAAAAGCTTTCTTT.

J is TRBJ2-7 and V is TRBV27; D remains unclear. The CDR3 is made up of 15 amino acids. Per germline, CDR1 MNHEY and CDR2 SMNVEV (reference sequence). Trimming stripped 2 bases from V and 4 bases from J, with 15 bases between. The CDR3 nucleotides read TGTGCCAGCAGTTTAGAGGCAGCTCTCTGGTACGAGCAGTACTTC. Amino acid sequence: CASSLEAALWYEQYF.

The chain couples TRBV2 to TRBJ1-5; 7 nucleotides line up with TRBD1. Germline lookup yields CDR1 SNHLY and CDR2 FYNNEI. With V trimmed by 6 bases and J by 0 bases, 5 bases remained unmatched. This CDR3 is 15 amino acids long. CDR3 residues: CASRATGPSNQPQHF. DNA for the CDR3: TGTGCCAGCAGGGCGACAGGGCCTAGCAATCAGCCCCAGCATTTT.

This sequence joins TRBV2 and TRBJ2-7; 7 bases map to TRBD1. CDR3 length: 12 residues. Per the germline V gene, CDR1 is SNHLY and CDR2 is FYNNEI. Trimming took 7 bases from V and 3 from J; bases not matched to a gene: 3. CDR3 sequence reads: CASTDRDYEQYF. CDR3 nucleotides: TGTGCCAGCACTGACAGGGACTACGAGCAGTACTTC.

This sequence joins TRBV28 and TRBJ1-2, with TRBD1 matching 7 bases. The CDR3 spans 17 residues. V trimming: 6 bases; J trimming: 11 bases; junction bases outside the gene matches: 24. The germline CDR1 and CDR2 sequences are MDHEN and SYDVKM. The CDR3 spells CASRPEVEGARFWDYTF. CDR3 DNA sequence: TGTGCCAGCAGGCCGGAGGTGGAGGGGGCAAGATTTTGGGATTACACCTTC.

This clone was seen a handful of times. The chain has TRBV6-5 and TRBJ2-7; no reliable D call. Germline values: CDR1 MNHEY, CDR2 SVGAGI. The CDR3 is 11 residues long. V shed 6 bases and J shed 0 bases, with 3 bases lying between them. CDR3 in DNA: TGTGCCAGCAGCCACTCCTACGAGCAGTACTTC. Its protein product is CASSHSYEQYF.

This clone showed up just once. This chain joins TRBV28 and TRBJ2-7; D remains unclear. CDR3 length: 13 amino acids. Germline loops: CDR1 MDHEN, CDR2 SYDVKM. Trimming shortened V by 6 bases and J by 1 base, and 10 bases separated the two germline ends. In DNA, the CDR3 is TGTGCCAGCAGATCCGCTAGTTCCTACGAGCAGTACTTC. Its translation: CASRSASSYEQYF.